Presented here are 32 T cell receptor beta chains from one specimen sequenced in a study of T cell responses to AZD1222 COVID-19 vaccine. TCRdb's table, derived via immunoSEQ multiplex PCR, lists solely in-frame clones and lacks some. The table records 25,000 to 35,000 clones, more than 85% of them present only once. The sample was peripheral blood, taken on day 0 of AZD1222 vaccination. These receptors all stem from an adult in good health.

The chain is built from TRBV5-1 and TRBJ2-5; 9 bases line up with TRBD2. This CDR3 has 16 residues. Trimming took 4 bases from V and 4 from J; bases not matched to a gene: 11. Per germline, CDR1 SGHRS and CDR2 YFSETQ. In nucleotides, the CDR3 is TGCGCCAGCAGCCCCGGGGGACTAGCCCCAGGAGAGACCCAGTACTTC. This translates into CASSPGGLAPGETQYF.

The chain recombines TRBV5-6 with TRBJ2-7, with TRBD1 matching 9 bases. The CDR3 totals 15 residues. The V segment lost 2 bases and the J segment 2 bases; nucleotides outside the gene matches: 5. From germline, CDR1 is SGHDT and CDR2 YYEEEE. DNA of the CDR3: TGTGCCAGCAGCTTTACTAGGACAGGGGCCTACGAGCAGTACTTC. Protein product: CASSFTRTGAYEQYF.

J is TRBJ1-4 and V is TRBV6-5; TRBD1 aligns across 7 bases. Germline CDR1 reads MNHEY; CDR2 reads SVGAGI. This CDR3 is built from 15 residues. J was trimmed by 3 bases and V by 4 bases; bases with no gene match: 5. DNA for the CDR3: TGTGCCAGCAGTTCAAAGGGACAGTCTAATGAAAAACTGTTTTTT. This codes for CASSSKGQSNEKLFF.

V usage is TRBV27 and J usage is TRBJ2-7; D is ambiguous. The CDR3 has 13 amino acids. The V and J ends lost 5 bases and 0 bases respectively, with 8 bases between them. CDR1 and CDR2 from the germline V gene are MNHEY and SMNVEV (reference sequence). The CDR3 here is CASSNTDSYEQYF. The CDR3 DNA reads TGTGCCAGCAGTAACACGGACTCCTACGAGCAGTACTTC.

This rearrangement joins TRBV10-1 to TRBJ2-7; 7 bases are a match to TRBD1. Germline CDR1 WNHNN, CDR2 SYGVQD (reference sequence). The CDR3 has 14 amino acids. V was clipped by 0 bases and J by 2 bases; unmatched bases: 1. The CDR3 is CASSESTGAYEQYF. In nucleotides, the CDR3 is TGCGCCAGCAGTGAGTCCACAGGGGCCTACGAGCAGTACTTC.

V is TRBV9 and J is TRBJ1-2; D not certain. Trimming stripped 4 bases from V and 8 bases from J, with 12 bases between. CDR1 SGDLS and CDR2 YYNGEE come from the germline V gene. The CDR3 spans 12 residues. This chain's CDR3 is CASSRTARGYTF. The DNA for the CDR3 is TGTGCCAGCAGCCGCACCGCGAGGGGCTACACCTTC.

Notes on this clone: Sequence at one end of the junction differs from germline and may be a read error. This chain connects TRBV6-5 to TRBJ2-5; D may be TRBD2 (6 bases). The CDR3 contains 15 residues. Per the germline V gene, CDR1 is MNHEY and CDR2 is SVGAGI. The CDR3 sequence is CAGRPTGVNPETQYF. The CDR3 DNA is TGTGCCGGCAGACCTACGGGGGTGAACCCAGAGACCCAGTACTTC.

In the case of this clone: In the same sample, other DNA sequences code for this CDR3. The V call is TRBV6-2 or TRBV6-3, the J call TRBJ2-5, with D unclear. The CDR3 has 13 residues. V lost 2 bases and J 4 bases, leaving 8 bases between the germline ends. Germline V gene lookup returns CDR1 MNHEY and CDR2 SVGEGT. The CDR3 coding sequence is TGTGCCAGCAGTTACAGGGCAGGAGAGACCCAGTACTTC. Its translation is CASSYRAGETQYF.

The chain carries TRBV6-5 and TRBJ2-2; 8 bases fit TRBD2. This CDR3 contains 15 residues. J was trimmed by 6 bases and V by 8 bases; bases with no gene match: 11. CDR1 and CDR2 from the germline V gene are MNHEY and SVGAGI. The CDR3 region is CASLRGGGFPGELFF. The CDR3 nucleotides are TGTGCCAGCTTACGGGGCGGGGGGTTTCCCGGGGAGCTGTTTTTT.

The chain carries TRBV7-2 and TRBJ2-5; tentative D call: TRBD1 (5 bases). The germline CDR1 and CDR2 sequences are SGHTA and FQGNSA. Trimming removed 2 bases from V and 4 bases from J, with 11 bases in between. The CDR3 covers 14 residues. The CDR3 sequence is CASSLSARVETQYF. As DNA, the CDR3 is TGTGCCAGCAGCTTATCGGCCAGGGTAGAGACCCAGTACTTC.

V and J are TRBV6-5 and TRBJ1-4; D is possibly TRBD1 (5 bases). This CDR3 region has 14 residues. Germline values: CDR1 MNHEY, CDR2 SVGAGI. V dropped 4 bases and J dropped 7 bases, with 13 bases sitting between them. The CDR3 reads CASSSGGNLEKLFF. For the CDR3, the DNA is TGTGCCAGCAGTTCTGGGGGAAACCTTGAAAAACTGTTTTTT.

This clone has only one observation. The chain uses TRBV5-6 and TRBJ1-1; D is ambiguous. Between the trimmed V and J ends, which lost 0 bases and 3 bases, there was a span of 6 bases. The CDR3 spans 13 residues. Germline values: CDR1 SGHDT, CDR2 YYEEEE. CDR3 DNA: TGTGCCAGCAGCTTGGGGCTAGACACTGAAGCTTTCTTT. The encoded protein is CASSLGLDTEAFF.

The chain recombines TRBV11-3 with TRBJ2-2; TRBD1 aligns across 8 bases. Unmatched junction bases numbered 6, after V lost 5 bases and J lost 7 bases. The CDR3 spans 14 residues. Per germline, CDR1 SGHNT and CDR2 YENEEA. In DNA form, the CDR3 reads TGTGCCAGCAGCGCGGGGACAGGCCACGGGGAGCTGTTTTTT. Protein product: CASSAGTGHGELFF.

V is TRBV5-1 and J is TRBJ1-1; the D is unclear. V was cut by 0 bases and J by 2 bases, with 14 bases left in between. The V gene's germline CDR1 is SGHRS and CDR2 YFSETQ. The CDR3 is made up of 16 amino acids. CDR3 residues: CASSLGREHRNTEAFF. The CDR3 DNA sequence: TGCGCCAGCAGCTTGGGAAGGGAACACAGAAACACTGAAGCTTTCTTT.

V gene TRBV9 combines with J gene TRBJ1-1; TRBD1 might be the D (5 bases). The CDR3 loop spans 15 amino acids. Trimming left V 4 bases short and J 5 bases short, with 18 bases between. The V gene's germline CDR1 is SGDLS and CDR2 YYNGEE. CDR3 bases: TGTGCCAGCAGCCCAGGGACGGACGCCAGAACTGAAGCTTTCTTT. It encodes CASSPGTDARTEAFF.

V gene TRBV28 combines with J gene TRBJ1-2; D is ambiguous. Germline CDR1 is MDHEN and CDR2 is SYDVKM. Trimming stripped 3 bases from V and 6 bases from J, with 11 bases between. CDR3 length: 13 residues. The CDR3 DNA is TGTGCCAGCAGTTTTGGTAGGGAACATGGCTACACCTTC. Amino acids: CASSFGREHGYTF.

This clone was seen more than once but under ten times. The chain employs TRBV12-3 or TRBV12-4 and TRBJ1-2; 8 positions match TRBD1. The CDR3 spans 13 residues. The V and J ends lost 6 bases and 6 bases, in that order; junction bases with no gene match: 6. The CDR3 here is CASRMDRVNGYTF. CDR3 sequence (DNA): TGTGCCAGCAGGATGGACAGGGTAAATGGCTACACCTTC.

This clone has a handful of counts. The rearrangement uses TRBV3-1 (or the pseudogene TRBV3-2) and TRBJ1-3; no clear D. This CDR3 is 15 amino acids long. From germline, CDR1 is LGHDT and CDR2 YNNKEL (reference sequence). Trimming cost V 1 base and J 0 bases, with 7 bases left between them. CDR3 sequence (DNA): TGTGCCAGCAGCCAAGGGGTCAGCTCTGGAAACACCATATATTTT. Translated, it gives CASSQGVSSGNTIYF.

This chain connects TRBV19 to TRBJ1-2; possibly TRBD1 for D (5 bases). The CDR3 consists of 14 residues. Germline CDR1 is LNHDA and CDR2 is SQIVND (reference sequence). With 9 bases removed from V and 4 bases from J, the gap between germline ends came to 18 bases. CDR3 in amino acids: CASMGQFQSYGYTF. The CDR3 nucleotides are TGTGCCAGCATGGGGCAGTTCCAGAGCTATGGCTACACCTTC.

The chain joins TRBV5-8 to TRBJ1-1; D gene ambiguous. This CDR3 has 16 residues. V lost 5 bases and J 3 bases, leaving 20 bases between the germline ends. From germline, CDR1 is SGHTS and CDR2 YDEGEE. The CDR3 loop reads CASSFLRISSHTEAFF. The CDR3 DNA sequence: TGTGCCAGCAGTTTTCTTAGGATTTCCAGCCACACTGAAGCTTTCTTT.

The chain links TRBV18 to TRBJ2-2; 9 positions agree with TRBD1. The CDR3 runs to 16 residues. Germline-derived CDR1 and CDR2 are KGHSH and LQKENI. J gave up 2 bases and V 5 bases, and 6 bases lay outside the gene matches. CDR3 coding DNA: TGTGCCAGCTCAACGTTAACAGGGGGCAACACCGGGGAGCTGTTTTTT. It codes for CASSTLTGGNTGELFF.

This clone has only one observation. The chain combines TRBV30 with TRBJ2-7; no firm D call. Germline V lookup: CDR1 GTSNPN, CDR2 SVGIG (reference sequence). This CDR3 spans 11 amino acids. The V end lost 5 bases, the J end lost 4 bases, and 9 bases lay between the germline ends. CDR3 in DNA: TGTGCCTGGGGTCTAAAGTACGAGCAGTACTTC. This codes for CAWGLKYEQYF.

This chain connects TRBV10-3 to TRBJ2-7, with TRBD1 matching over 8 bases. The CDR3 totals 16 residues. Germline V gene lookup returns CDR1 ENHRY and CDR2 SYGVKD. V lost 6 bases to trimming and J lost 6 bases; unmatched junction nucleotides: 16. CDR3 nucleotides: TGTGCCATCAGCGGAGGGTGGCAGGGGGCTCTGGGCGAGCAGTACTTC. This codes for CAISGGWQGALGEQYF.

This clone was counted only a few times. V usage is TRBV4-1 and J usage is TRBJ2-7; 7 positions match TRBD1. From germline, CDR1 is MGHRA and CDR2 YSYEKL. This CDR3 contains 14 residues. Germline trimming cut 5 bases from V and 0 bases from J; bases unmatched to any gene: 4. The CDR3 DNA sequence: TGCGCCAGCAGCACCGGGACAGCCTCCTACGAGCAGTACTTC. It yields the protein CASSTGTASYEQYF.

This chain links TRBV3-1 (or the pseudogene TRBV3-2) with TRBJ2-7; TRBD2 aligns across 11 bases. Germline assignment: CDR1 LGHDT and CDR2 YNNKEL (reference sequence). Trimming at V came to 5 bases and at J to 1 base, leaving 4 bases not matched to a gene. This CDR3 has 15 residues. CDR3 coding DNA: TGTGCCAGCAGCATTACTAGCGGGGGTTCCTACGAGCAGTACTTC. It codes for CASSITSGGSYEQYF.

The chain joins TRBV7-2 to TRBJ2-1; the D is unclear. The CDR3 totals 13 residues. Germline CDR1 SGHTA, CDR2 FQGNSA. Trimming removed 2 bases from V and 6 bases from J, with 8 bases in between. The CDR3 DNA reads TGTGCCAGCAGCTTAAGGGCTACCAATGAGCAGTTCTTC. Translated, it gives CASSLRATNEQFF.

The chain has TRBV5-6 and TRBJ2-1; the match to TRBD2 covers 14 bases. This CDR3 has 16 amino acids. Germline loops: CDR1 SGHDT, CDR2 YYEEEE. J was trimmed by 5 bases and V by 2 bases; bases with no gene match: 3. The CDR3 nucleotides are TGTGCCAGCAGCTTCCGGACTAGCGGGGGGAACAATGAGCAGTTCTTC. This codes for CASSFRTSGGNNEQFF.

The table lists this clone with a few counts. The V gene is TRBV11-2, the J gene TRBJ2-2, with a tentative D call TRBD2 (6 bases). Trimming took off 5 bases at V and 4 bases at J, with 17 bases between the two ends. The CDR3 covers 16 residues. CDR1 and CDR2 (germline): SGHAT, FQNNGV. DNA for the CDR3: TGTGCCAGCAGCCATGCTTTAGCGGTGACCACCGGGGAGCTGTTTTTT. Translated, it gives CASSHALAVTTGELFF. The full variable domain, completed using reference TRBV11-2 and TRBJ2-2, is EAGVAQSPRYKIIEKRQSVAFWCNPISGHATLYWYQQILGQGPKLLIQFQNNGVVDDSQLPKDRFSAERLKGVDSTLKIQPAKLEDSAVYLCASSHALAVTTGELFFGEGSRLTVL.

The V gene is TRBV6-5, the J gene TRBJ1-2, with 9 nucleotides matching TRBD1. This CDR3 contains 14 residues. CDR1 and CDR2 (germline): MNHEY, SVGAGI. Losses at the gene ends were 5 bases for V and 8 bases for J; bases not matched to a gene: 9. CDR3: CASSLGTGMDGYTF. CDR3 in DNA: TGTGCCAGCAGTCTCGGGACAGGGATGGACGGCTACACCTTC.

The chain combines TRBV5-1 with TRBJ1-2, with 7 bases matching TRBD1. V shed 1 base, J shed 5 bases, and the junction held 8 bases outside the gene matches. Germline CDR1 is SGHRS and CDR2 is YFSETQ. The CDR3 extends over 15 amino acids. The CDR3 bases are TGCGCCAGCAGCTTGACCGGACAGGTTGCTTATGGCTACACCTTC. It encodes CASSLTGQVAYGYTF.

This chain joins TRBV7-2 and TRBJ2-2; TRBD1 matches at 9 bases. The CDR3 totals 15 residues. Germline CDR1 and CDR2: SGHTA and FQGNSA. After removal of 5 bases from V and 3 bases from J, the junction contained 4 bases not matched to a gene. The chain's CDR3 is CASSRDRVDTGELFF. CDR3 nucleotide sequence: TGTGCCAGCAGCAGGGACAGGGTTGACACCGGGGAGCTGTTTTTT.

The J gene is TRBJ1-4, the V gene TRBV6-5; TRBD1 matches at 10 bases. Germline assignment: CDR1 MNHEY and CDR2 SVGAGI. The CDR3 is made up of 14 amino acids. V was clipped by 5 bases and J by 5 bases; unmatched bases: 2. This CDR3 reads CASSKGQGNEKLFF. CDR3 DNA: TGTGCCAGCAGTAAGGGACAGGGGAATGAAAAACTGTTTTTT.